This TCR beta chain was identified in a study of intratumoral heterogeneity in liver cancer. Study as a whole: The median patient age was approximately 60 years, and most were male. The study's findings and limits: Tumor-infiltrating lymphocytes were acknowledged as under-represented in the sampling.

On this clone: The antigen remains unidentified.

CDR1 and CDR2 (germline): SNHLY, FYNNEI. This CDR3 spans 15 amino acids. The V gene end was trimmed by 2 bases and the J gene end by 7 bases; junction bases not matched to a gene: 3. Clones were sequenced by immunoSEQ multiplex PCR, and TCRdb holds only the in-frame ones, with some missing. The sample contains approximately 20,000 clones, around 75% of which appear only once. All patients had early-stage hepatocellular carcinoma and were untreated before surgical resection. Sampled areas showed no macroscopic evidence of necrosis or hemorrhage. The chain recombines TRBV2 with TRBJ2-2, with 11 positions matching TRBD2. The clonotype originates from a woman between 70 and 85 years old with hepatocellular carcinoma. Sample: tumor-adjacent normal tissue, taken before any cancer treatment. As DNA, the CDR3 is TGTGCCAGCAGTGAAAATAGCGGGAGGGTCGGGGAGCTGTTTTTT. Translating gives CASSENSGRVGELFF.